This T cell receptor (beta chain) originates from a study of blood T cells in healthy people across ages. Study results and caveats: Getting older went along with TCR beta diversity per million T cells dropping roughly linearly.

This clonotype was found a few times. The antigen remains unidentified. Aged about 6 to 95, donors were systemically healthy Caucasians from Russia. Peripheral blood from each donor was collected in a volume of approximately 10 milliliters. Looked up from germline, CDR1 is MNHEY and CDR2 is SVGAGI. This CDR3 region has 10 residues. Trimming removed 10 bases at V and 5 bases at J, with 9 bases between. Sample-barcoded 5' priming and a J-beta primer mix drove a second PCR of roughly 7 to 11 cycles. Per sample, CDR3-containing paired-end reads numbered at least 2.5 million. From the 5' RACE reads, TCRdb called clonotypes with MiXCR, one entry per CDR3 protein. The profile shows more than 650,000 distinct CDR3 sequences, less than 70% of them singletons.

This clonotype was obtained from a man at least 80 years old in good health. V is TRBV6-5 and J is TRBJ2-7, with D tentatively TRBD1 (5 bases). The sample comprised blood. The CDR3 DNA reads as TGTGCCACAGGGCCAAACGAGCAGTACTTC. It encodes CATGPNEQYF.